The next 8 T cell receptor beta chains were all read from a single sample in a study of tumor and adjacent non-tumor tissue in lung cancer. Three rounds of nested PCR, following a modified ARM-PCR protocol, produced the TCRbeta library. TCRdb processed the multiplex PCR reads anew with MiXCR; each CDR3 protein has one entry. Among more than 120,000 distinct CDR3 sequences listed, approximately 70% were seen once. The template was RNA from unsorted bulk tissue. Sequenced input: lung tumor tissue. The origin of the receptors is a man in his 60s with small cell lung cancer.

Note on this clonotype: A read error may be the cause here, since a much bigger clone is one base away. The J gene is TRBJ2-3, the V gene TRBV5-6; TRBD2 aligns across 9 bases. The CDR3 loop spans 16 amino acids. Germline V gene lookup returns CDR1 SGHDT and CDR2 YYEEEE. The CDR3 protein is CASSFPTTSGGDMQYF. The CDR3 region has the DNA TGTGCCAGCAGCTTCCCAACGACTAGCGGAGGAGATATGCAGTATTTT.

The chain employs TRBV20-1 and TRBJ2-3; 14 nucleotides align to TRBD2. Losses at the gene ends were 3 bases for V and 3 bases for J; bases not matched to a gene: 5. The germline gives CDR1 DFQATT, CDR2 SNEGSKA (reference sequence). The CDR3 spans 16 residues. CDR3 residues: CSARGTSGSLTDTQYF. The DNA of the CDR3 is TGCAGTGCTAGGGGGACTAGCGGGAGTTTAACAGATACGCAGTATTTT.

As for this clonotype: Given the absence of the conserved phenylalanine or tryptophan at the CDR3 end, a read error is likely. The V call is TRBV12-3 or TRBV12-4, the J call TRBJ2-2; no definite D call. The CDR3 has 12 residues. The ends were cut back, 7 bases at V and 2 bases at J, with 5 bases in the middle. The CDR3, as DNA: TGTGCCAGCATAGAAAACACCGGGGAGCTGTTTTCT. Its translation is CASIENTGELFS.

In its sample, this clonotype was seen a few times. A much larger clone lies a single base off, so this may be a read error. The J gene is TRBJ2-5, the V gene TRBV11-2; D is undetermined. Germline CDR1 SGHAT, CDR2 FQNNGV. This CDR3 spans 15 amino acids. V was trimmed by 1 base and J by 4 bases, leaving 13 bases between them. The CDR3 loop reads CASSLGSVGAETQYF. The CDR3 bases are TGTGCCAGCAGCTTAGGGAGTGTGGGCGCAGAGACCCAGTACTTC.

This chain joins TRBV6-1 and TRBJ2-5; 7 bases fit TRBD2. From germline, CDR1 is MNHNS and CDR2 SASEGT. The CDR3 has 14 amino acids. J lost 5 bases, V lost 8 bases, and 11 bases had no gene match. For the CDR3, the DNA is TGTGCCAGCGTCGAGCTAGCGGTAGGCGAGACCCAGTACTTC. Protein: CASVELAVGETQYF.

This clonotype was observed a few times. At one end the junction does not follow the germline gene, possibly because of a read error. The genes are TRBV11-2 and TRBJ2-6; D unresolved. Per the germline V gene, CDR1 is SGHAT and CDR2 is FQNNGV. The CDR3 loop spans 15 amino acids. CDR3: CASSLDPPGVNVLTF. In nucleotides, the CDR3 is TGTGCCAGCAGCTTAGACCCACCTGGGGTCAACGTCCTGACTTTC. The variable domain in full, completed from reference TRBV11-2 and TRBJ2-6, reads EAGVAQSPRYKIIEKRQSVAFWCNPISGHATLYWYQQILGQGPKLLIQFQNNGVVDDSQLPKDRFSAERLKGVDSTLKIQPAKLEDSAVYLCASSLDPPGVNVLTFGAGSRLTVL.

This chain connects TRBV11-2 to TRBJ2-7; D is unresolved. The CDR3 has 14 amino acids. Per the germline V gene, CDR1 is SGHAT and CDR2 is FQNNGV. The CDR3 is CASSLDRTGYVQHV. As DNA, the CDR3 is TGTGCCAGCAGCTTAGATCGCACGGGCTACGTGCAGCACGTC.

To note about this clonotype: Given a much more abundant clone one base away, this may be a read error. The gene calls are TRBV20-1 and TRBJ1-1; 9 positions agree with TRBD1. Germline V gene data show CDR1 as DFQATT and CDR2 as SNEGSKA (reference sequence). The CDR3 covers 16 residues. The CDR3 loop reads CSAKTGTGSLNAEAFF. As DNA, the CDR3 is TGCAGTGCTAAAACCGGGACAGGGAGTCTGAACGCTGAAGCTTTCTTT.